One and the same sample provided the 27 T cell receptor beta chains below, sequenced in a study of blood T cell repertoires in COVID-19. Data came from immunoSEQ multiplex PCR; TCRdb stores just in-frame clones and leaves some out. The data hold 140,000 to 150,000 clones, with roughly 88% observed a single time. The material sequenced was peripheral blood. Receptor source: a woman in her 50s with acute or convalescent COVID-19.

CDR3 protein: CASSHPGQGDTEAFF. CDR3 in DNA: TGCGCCAGCAGCCATCCCGGACAGGGGGACACTGAAGCTTTCTTT. J is TRBJ1-1 and V is TRBV4-1; TRBD1 matches at 10 bases. After removal of 3 bases from V and 3 bases from J, the junction contained 4 bases not matched to a gene. Germline loops: CDR1 MGHRA, CDR2 YSYEKL. This CDR3 contains 15 residues.

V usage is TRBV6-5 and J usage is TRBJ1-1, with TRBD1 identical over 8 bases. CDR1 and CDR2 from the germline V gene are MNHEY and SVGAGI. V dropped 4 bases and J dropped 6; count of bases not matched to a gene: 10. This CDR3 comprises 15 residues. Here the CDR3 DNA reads TGTGCCAGCAGTTCCGCCCCGGACAGGGTGGCTGAAGCTTTCTTT. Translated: CASSSAPDRVAEAFF.

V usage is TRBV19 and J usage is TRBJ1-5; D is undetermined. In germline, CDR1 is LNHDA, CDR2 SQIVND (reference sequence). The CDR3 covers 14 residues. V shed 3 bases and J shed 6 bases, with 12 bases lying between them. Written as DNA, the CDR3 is TGTGCCAGTAGTATCTCCCCCGGGTTTCAGCCCCAGCATTTT. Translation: CASSISPGFQPQHF.

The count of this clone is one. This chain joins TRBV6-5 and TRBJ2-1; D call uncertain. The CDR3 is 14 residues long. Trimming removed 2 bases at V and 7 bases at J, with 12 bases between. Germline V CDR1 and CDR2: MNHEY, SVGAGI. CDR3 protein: CASSYTDNVNEQFF. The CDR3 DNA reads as TGTGCCAGCAGTTACACAGACAACGTTAATGAGCAGTTCTTC.

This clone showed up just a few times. The CDR3 region is CASSPPGTGEEKLFF. Here the CDR3 DNA reads TGTGCCAGCAGCCCCCCCGGGACAGGGGAGGAAAAACTGTTTTTT. V and J are TRBV7-9 and TRBJ1-4; 10 bases map to TRBD1. In germline, CDR1 is SEHNR, CDR2 FQNEAQ (reference sequence). This CDR3 is built from 15 residues. V dropped 5 bases and J dropped 8; count of bases not matched to a gene: 8.

The CDR3 nucleotides are TGTGCCAGTAGTATTGGACAGACAAATTCACCCCTCCACTTT. Translated: CASSIGQTNSPLHF. This rearrangement joins TRBV19 to TRBJ1-6, with D possibly being TRBD1 (6 bases). The CDR3 loop spans 14 amino acids. Trimming left V 3 bases short and J 7 bases short, with 10 bases between. Germline-derived CDR1 and CDR2 are LNHDA and SQIVND (reference sequence).

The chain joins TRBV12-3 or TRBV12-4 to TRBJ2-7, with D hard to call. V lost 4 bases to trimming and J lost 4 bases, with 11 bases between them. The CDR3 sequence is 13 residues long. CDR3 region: CASSYTTPYEQYF. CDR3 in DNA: TGTGCCAGCAGTTATACGACACCTTACGAGCAGTACTTC.

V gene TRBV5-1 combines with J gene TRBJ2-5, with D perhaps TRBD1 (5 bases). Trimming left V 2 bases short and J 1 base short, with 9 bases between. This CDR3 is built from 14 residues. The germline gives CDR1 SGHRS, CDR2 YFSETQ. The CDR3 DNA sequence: TGCGCCAGCAGCTTCGCGACAGCCCAAGAGACCCAGTACTTC. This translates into CASSFATAQETQYF.

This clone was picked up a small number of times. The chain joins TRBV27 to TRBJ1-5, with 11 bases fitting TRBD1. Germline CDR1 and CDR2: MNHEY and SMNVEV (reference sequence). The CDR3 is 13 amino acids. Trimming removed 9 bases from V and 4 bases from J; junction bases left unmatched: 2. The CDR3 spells CASGDRGNQPQHF. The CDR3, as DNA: TGTGCCAGTGGGGACAGGGGGAATCAGCCCCAGCATTTT.

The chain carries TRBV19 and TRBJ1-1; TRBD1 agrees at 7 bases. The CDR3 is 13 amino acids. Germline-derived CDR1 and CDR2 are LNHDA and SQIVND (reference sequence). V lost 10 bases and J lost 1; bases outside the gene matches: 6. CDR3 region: CAIKTGPNTEAFF. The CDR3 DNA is TGTGCCATCAAGACAGGGCCGAACACTGAAGCTTTCTTT.

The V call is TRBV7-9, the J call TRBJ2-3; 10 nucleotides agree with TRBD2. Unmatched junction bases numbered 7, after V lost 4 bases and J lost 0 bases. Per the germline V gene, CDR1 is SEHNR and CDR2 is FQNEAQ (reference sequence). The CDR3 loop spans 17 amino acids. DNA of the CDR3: TGTGCCAGCAGCTCACCCGCACTAGCGGGGAGCACAGATACGCAGTATTTT. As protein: CASSSPALAGSTDTQYF.

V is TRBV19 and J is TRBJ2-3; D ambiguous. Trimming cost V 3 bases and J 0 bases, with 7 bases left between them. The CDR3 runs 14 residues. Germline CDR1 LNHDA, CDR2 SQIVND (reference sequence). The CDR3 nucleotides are TGTGCCAGTAGTATTATAAAAAGCACAGATACGCAGTATTTT. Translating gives CASSIIKSTDTQYF.

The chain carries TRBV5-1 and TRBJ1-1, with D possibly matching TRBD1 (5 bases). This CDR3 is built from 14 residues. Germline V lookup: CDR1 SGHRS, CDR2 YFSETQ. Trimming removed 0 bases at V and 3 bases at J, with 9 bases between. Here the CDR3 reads CASSLGGGHTEAFF. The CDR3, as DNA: TGCGCCAGCAGCTTGGGCGGGGGTCACACTGAAGCTTTCTTT.

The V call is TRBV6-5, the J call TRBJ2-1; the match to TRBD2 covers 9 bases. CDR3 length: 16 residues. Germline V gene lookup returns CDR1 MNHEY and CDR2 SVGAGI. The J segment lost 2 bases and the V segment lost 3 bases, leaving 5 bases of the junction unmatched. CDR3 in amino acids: CASSYSGGGAYNEQFF. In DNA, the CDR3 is TGTGCCAGCAGTTATTCGGGCGGGGGGGCCTACAATGAGCAGTTCTTC.

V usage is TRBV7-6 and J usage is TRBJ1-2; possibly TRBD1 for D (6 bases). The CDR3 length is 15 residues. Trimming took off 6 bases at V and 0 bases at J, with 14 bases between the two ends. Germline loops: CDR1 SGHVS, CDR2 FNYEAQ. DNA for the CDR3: TGTGCCAGCAGTTCGTACAGGGCGGCTAACTATGGCTACACCTTC. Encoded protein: CASSSYRAANYGYTF. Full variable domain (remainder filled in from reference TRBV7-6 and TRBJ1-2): GAGVSQSPRYKVTKRGQDVALRCDPISGHVSLYWYRQALGQGPEFLTYFNYEAQQDKSGLPNDRFSAERPEGSISTLTIQRTEQRDSAMYRCASSSYRAANYGYTFGSGTRLTVV.

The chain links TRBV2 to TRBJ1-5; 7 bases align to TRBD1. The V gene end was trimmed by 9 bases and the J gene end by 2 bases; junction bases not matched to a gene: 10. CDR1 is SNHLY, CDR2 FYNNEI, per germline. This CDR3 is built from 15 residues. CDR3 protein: CASSTGFEGNQPQHF. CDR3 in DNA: TGTGCCAGTTCGACAGGGTTTGAAGGCAATCAGCCCCAGCATTTT.

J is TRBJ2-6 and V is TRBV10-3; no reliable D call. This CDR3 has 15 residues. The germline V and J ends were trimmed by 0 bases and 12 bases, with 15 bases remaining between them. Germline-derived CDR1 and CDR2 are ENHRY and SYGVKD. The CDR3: CAISESGSSGTVLTF. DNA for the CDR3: TGTGCCATCAGTGAGTCGGGCTCCTCAGGTACCGTCCTGACTTTC.

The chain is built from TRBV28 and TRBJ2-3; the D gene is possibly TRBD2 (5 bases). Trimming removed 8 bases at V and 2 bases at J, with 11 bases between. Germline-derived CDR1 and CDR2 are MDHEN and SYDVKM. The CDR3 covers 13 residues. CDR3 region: CASQTGFTDTQYF. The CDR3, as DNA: TGTGCCAGCCAGACGGGGTTCACAGATACGCAGTATTTT. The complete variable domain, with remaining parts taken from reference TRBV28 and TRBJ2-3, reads DVKVTQSSRYLVKRTGEKVFLECVQDMDHENMFWYRQDPGLGLRLIYFSYDVKMKEKGDIPEGYSVSREKKERFSLILESASTNQTSMYLCASQTGFTDTQYFGPGTRLTVL.

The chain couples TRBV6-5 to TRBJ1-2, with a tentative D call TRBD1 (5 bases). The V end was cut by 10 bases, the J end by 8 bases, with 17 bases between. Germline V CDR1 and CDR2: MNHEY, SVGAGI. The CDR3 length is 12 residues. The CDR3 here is CATQWGLGGYTF. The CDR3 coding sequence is TGTGCCACCCAATGGGGCCTGGGCGGCTACACCTTC.

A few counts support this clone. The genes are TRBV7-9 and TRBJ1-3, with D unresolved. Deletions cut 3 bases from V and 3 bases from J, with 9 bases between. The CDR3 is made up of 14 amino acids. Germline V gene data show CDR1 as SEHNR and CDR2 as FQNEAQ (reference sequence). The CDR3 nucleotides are TGTGCCAGCAGCTTGGAACCGGGTGGAAACACCATATATTTT. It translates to CASSLEPGGNTIYF.

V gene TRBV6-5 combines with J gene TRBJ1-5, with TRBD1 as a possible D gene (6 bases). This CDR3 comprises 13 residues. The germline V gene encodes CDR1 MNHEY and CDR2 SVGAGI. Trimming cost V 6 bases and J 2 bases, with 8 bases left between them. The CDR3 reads CASRQGRNQPQHF. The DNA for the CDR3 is TGTGCCAGCAGACAGGGACGCAATCAGCCCCAGCATTTT.

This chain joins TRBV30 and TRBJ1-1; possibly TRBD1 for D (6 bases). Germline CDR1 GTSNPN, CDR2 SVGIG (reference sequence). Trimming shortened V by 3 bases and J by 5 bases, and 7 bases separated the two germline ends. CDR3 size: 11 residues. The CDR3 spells CAWSRGTEAFF. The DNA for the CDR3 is TGTGCCTGGAGCAGGGGTACTGAAGCTTTCTTT.

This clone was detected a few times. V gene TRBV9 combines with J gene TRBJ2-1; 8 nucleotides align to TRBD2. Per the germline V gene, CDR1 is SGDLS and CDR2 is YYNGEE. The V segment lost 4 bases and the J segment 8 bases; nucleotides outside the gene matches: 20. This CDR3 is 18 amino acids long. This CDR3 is CASSPRSFPGLEFHEQFF. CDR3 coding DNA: TGTGCCAGCAGCCCGCGATCCTTTCCGGGACTAGAGTTCCATGAGCAGTTCTTC.

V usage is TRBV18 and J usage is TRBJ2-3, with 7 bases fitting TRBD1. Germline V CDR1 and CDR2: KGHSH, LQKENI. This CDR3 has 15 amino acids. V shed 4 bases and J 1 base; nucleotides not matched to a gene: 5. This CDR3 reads CASSLEGAGTDTQYF. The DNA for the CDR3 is TGTGCCAGCTCACTAGAGGGGGCAGGCACAGATACGCAGTATTTT.

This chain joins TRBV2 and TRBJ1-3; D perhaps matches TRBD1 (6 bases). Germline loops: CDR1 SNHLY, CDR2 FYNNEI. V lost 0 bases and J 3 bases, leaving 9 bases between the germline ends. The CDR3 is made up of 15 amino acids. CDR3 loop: CASSEADRFGNTIYF. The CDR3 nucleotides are TGTGCCAGCAGTGAAGCTGACAGGTTTGGAAACACCATATATTTT. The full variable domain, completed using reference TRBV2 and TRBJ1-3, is EPEVTQTPSHQVTQMGQEVILRCVPISNHLYFYWYRQILGQKVEFLVSFYNNEISEKSEIFDDQFSVERPDGSNFTLKIRSTKLEDSAMYFCASSEADRFGNTIYFGEGSWLTVV.

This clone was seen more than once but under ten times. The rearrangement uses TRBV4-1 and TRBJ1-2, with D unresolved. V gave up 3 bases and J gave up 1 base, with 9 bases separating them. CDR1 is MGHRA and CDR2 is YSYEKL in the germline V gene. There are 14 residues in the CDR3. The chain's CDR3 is CASSHPLFNYGYTF. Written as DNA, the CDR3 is TGCGCCAGCAGCCACCCTTTGTTTAACTATGGCTACACCTTC.

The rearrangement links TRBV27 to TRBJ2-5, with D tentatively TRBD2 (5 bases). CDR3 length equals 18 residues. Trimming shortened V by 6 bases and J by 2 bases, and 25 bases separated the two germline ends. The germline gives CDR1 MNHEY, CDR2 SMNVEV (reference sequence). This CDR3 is CASRSLSTGMWGQETQYF. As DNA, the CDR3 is TGTGCCAGCAGGAGCCTCAGCACGGGGATGTGGGGTCAAGAGACCCAGTACTTC.